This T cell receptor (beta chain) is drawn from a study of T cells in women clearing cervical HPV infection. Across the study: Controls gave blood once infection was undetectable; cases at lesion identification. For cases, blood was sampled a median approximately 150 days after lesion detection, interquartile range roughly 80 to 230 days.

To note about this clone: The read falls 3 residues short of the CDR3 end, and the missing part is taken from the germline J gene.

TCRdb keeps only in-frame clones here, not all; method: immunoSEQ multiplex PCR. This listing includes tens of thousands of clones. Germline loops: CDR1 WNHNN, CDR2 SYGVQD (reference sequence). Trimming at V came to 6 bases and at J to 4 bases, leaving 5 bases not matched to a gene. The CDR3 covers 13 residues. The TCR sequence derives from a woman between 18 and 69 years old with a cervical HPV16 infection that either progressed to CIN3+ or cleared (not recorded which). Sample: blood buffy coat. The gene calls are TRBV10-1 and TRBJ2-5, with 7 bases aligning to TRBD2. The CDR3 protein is CASSRDYRETQYF. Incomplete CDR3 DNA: TGCGCCAGCAGCCGGGACTATAGAGAGACC.